The 18 T cell receptor beta chains given below trace back to one sample, sequenced in a study of T cells in localized non-small cell lung cancer. Clones were sequenced by immunoSEQ multiplex PCR, and TCRdb holds only the in-frame ones, with some missing. The table includes 53,000 or so clones, approximately 90% detected once. This material consisted of peripheral blood, taken before any cancer treatment. Receptor source: a man aged 40-75 years with stage I lung adenocarcinoma.

The chain combines TRBV6-6 with TRBJ1-2, with a weak D call TRBD1 (5 bases). In germline, CDR1 is MNHNY, CDR2 SVGAGI (reference sequence). V was shortened by 2 bases and J by 1 base, with 5 bases between the two germline ends. This CDR3 has 13 residues. CDR3 nucleotide sequence: TGTGCCAGCAGTTACGGGGGTAACTATGGCTACACCTTC. Translation gives CASSYGGNYGYTF.

The J gene is TRBJ2-7, the V gene TRBV7-9; 9 bases match TRBD1. This CDR3 has 16 amino acids. Germline assignment: CDR1 SEHNR and CDR2 FQNEAQ (reference sequence). Trimming removed 3 bases from V and 1 base from J; junction bases left unmatched: 7. The chain's CDR3 is CASSFRGQGGSYEQYF. In DNA form, the CDR3 reads TGTGCCAGCAGCTTTAGGGGACAGGGAGGGTCCTACGAGCAGTACTTC.

The J gene is TRBJ2-3, the V gene TRBV6-4, with D tentatively TRBD2 (5 bases). Germline values: CDR1 MRHNA, CDR2 SNTAGT. Trimming cost V 2 bases and J 8 bases, with 14 bases left between them. The CDR3 consists of 14 residues. The CDR3 DNA reads as TGTGCCAGCAGTGACGGCCTAGCCGGAGGTACGCAGTATTTT. It specifies CASSDGLAGGTQYF.

The chain combines TRBV1 with TRBJ2-3; TRBD2 is the table's D call, not checked against the DNA. TRBV1 is classified as a pseudogene. The CDR3 runs to 15 residues. The CDR3 spells CTSSHEEVATDTQYF. CDR3 DNA sequence: TGCACCAGCAGCCATGAAGAGGTAGCAACAGATACGCAGTATTTT.

V gene TRBV1 combines with J gene TRBJ2-5. TRBV1 is annotated as a pseudogene. The CDR3 is 17 residues long. Here the CDR3 DNA reads TGCACCAGCAGCCAAGTTCCCCCCCTCGCTTGCCAAGAGACCCAGTACTTC. As protein: CTSSQVPPLACQETQYF.

This chain links TRBV7-8 with TRBJ2-1; D is possibly TRBD1 (6 bases). V was trimmed by 6 bases and J by 6 bases, leaving 18 bases between them. The CDR3 totals 15 residues. Per the germline V gene, CDR1 is SGHVS and CDR2 is FQNEAQ. Here the CDR3 reads CASRDSGSLGNEQFF. CDR3 bases: TGTGCCAGCAGGGACAGCGGTAGCCTTGGCAATGAGCAGTTCTTC.

CDR3 amino acids: CASSESGKGNQPQHF. For the CDR3, the DNA is TGCGCCAGCAGTGAATCGGGGAAAGGAAATCAGCCCCAGCATTTT. This chain uses TRBV10-2 with TRBJ1-5; D unclear. This CDR3 comprises 15 residues. Germline V lookup: CDR1 WSHSY, CDR2 SAAADI. Trimming stripped 3 bases from V and 4 bases from J, with 13 bases between.

This clone was seen once. The chain is built from TRBV4-3 and TRBJ2-3, with TRBD1 identical over 7 bases. The CDR3 runs to 16 residues. CDR1 and CDR2 (germline): LGHNA, YSLEER. V gave up 2 bases and J gave up 2 bases; unmatched junction bases: 7. In DNA form, the CDR3 reads TGCGCCAGCAGCCAATCGGGACAGCCAGCCACAGATACGCAGTATTTT. It encodes CASSQSGQPATDTQYF.

The CDR3: CASSSIPDRTLYGYTF. CDR3 nucleotides: TGCGCCAGCAGCTCCATTCCCGACAGGACCCTATATGGCTACACCTTC. J is TRBJ1-2 and V is TRBV5-1, with D possibly TRBD1 on 6 matching bases. Trimming removed 3 bases from V and 5 bases from J, with 20 bases in between. CDR1 is SGHRS and CDR2 is YFSETQ in the germline V gene. There are 16 residues in the CDR3. Full variable domain (rest looked up from reference TRBV5-1 and TRBJ1-2): KAGVTQTPRYLIKTRGQQVTLSCSPISGHRSVSWYQQTPGQGLQFLFEYFSETQRNKGNFPGRFSGRQFSNSRSEMNVSTLELGDSALYLCASSSIPDRTLYGYTFGSGTRLTVV.

The rearrangement links TRBV7-2 to TRBJ2-7; 7 positions match TRBD1. J was trimmed by 0 bases and V by 2 bases; bases with no gene match: 4. The CDR3 runs 15 residues. The germline V gene has CDR1 SGHTA and CDR2 FQGNSA. The chain's CDR3 is CASSLLRDSSYEQYF. The CDR3 bases are TGTGCCAGCAGCTTATTGAGGGACAGCTCCTACGAGCAGTACTTC.

The J gene is TRBJ2-3, the V gene TRBV10-2; TRBD2 is a possible D gene (6 bases). Trimming pared 10 bases from V and 3 bases from J, leaving 8 bases between. The CDR3 loop spans 11 amino acids. The germline gives CDR1 WSHSY, CDR2 SAAADI. Here the CDR3 reads CATGETDTQYF. For the CDR3, the DNA is TGCGCCACGGGGGAGACAGATACGCAGTATTTT.

This chain joins TRBV7-9 and TRBJ2-5, with D perhaps matching TRBD1 (8 bases). The germline CDR1 and CDR2 sequences are SEHNR and FQNEAQ (reference sequence). Between the trimmed V and J ends, which lost 5 bases and 3 bases, there was a span of 10 bases. The CDR3 has 13 residues. CDR3 sequence: CASSTGGEETQYF. The CDR3 nucleotides are TGTGCCAGCAGCACAGGGGGGGAAGAGACCCAGTACTTC.

J is TRBJ1-1 and V is TRBV27; possible D gene TRBD1, 6 bases. Germline CDR1 MNHEY, CDR2 SMNVEV (reference sequence). V lost 6 bases to trimming and J lost 8 bases, with 16 bases between them. This CDR3 comprises 13 residues. The CDR3 DNA follows: TGTGCCAGCAGCCCACGTGTCGGGGGCGAAGCTTTCTTT. This sequence encodes CASSPRVGGEAFF.

The rearrangement uses TRBV18 and TRBJ1-2; 7 bases align to TRBD1. V was pared by 6 bases and J by 8 bases, with 9 bases of the junction left unmatched. The CDR3 is 13 residues long. The germline CDR1 and CDR2 sequences are KGHSH and LQKENI. The CDR3 sequence is CASSLGTVDGYTF. In DNA form, the CDR3 reads TGTGCCAGCTCCCTAGGGACAGTAGACGGCTACACCTTC.

V and J are TRBV19 and TRBJ2-2, with D tentatively TRBD1 (6 bases). Germline assignment: CDR1 LNHDA and CDR2 SQIVND (reference sequence). The CDR3 contains 13 residues. V gave up 5 bases and J gave up 7 bases, with 11 bases separating them. In nucleotides, the CDR3 is TGTGCCAGTAGTTCACAGGGAATCGGGGAGCTGTTTTTT. Its protein is CASSSQGIGELFF.

V usage is TRBV19 and J usage is TRBJ2-1; D gene unclear. The germline gives CDR1 LNHDA, CDR2 SQIVND (reference sequence). V lost 8 bases to trimming and J lost 4 bases, with 15 bases between them. The CDR3 is made up of 14 amino acids. For the CDR3, the DNA is TGTGCCAGTTCCCCGAGCCTAGGATACAATGAGCAGTTCTTC. Protein product: CASSPSLGYNEQFF. Using reference TRBV19 and TRBJ2-1 for the parts outside the CDR3, the full variable domain is DGGITQSPKYLFRKEGQNVTLSCEQNLNHDAMYWYRQDPGQGLRLIYYSQIVNDFQKGDIAEGYSVSREKKESFPLTVTSAQKNPTAFYLCASSPSLGYNEQFFGPGTRLTVL.

The V gene is TRBV18, the J gene TRBJ2-7; TRBD2 agrees at 11 bases. Germline CDR1 and CDR2: KGHSH and LQKENI. This CDR3 comprises 15 residues. Trimming removed 3 bases from V and 4 bases from J; junction bases left unmatched: 5. The CDR3 loop reads CASSPSGRADYEQYF. The CDR3 bases are TGTGCCAGCTCACCTAGCGGGAGGGCCGATTACGAGCAGTACTTC. Filled out from reference TRBV18 and TRBJ2-7, the complete variable domain reads NAGVMQNPRHLVRRRGQEARLRCSPMKGHSHVYWYRQLPEEGLKFMVYLQKENIIDESGMPKERFSAEFPKEGPSILRIQQVVRGDSAAYFCASSPSGRADYEQYFGPGTRLTVT.

The rearrangement links TRBV4-3 to TRBJ2-7; D ambiguous. CDR1 LGHNA and CDR2 YSLEER come from the germline V gene. Trimming removed 0 bases at V and 3 bases at J, with 9 bases between. CDR3 length: 14 amino acids. CDR3 region: CASSQEGLGYEQYF. As DNA, the CDR3 is TGCGCCAGCAGCCAAGAAGGGCTAGGCTACGAGCAGTACTTC.